Shown below are 23 T cell receptor beta chains from a single sample sequenced in a study of T cells in Graves' hyperthyroidism and ophthalmopathy. Amplification of TCR beta CDR3 regions used RNA as the template. A first-round RT-PCR of the TCR CDR3 used the HTBI primer set. TCRdb fed the multiplex PCR reads into MiXCR, producing one record per CDR3 protein. In the table there are over 200,000 distinct CDR3 sequences, under 20% of which are singletons. The sequencing sample was made of blood. Receptors originate from a man aged 45-65 years with Graves' hyperthyroidism.

Ten or more counts support this clonotype. The chain links TRBV27 to TRBJ1-1; D is unresolved. Germline V gives CDR1 MNHEY, CDR2 SMNVEV (reference sequence). The CDR3 has 14 amino acids. V dropped 5 bases and J dropped 3 bases, with 13 bases sitting between them. CDR3: CASSQYQGHTEAFF. CDR3 DNA sequence: TGTGCCAGCAGTCAGTATCAAGGGCACACTGAAGCTTTCTTT.

This clonotype was recorded a few times. This chain uses TRBV6-4 with TRBJ1-5; unclear D gene. This CDR3 spans 13 amino acids. The V end lost 3 bases, the J end lost 1 base, and 4 bases lay between the germline ends. Germline V gene data show CDR1 as MRHNA and CDR2 as SNTAGT. CDR3 sequence reads: CASSEGSNQPQHF. CDR3 DNA: TGTGCCAGCAGTGAGGGGAGCAATCAGCCCCAGCATTTT.

This clonotype was seen ten or more times. V is TRBV12-3 or TRBV12-4 and J is TRBJ2-2, with 8 bases identical to TRBD1. V was pared by 5 bases and J by 1 base, with 3 bases of the junction left unmatched. The CDR3 is 15 residues long. CDR3 in DNA: TGTGCCAGCAGTGGGGGGACAGGGAACACCGGGGAGCTGTTTTTT. It is translated as CASSGGTGNTGELFF.

This chain links TRBV6-1 with TRBJ2-7; 10 bases align to TRBD2. Germline assignment: CDR1 MNHNS and CDR2 SASEGT. V dropped 5 bases and J dropped 3; count of bases not matched to a gene: 7. The CDR3 is made up of 15 amino acids. This chain's CDR3 is CASSPTSGPVYEQYF. CDR3 DNA sequence: TGTGCCAGCAGTCCGACTAGCGGGCCCGTCTACGAGCAGTACTTC.

This clonotype was seen more than once but under ten times. The J gene is TRBJ2-7, the V gene TRBV12-3 or TRBV12-4, with D uncertain. Trimming removed 3 bases at V and 6 bases at J, with 9 bases between. This CDR3 is 12 amino acids long. DNA for the CDR3: TGTGCCAGCAGTTTTTGGGCCCGCGAGCAGTACTTC. It specifies CASSFWAREQYF.

This clonotype was found many times. The V call is TRBV28, the J call TRBJ2-7; 9 bases fit TRBD2. Germline CDR1 reads MDHEN; CDR2 reads SYDVKM. The V segment lost 5 bases and the J segment 1 base; nucleotides outside the gene matches: 9. The CDR3 is made up of 16 amino acids. CDR3 in amino acids: CASSPRTSAASYEQYF. The CDR3 nucleotides are TGTGCCAGCAGTCCTCGGACTAGCGCCGCATCCTACGAGCAGTACTTC.

This clonotype was picked up many times. The V call is TRBV20-1, the J call TRBJ2-3; 10 nucleotides match TRBD2. CDR3 length: 16 residues. The trim removed 0 bases at V and 3 bases at J, leaving 6 bases unmatched. Germline CDR1 reads DFQATT; CDR2 reads SNEGSKA (reference sequence). Here the CDR3 reads CSARDWTSGETDTQYF. CDR3 bases: TGCAGTGCTAGAGACTGGACTAGCGGAGAAACAGATACGCAGTATTTT.

The V gene is TRBV19, the J gene TRBJ2-1, with a tentative D call TRBD2 (6 bases). Trimming cost V 4 bases and J 15 bases, with 19 bases left between them. This CDR3 comprises 13 residues. Germline V CDR1 and CDR2: LNHDA, SQIVND (reference sequence). CDR3 nucleotide sequence: TGTGCCAGTAGTAGTAGGGACTTCGCAAGGTGGTTCTTC. It translates to CASSSRDFARWFF.

This clonotype was recorded a few times. The chain has TRBV20-1 and TRBJ2-1, with D unclear. The ends were cut back, 3 bases at V and 8 bases at J, with 11 bases in the middle. Germline V gene lookup returns CDR1 DFQATT and CDR2 SNEGSKA (reference sequence). The CDR3 contains 12 residues. The CDR3 bases are TGCAGTGCTAGGGTTTGGTATGATGAGCAGTTCTTC. It yields the protein CSARVWYDEQFF.

The chain couples TRBV5-5 to TRBJ2-5, with 9 bases lining up with TRBD1. With V trimmed by 2 bases and J by 7 bases, 6 bases remained unmatched. The CDR3 loop spans 14 amino acids. Per germline, CDR1 SGHKS and CDR2 YYEKEE (reference sequence). DNA for the CDR3: TGTGCCAGCAGCTTTACAGGGGGCGCGGGGACCCAGTACTTC. As protein: CASSFTGGAGTQYF.

This clonotype was seen more than once but under ten times. The chain combines TRBV27 with TRBJ1-4, with TRBD1 matching 10 bases. CDR3 length equals 15 residues. The germline CDR1 and CDR2 sequences are MNHEY and SMNVEV (reference sequence). The V and J ends lost 5 bases and 8 bases, in that order; junction bases with no gene match: 8. In nucleotides, the CDR3 is TGTGCCAGCAGTCGGACCGGGACAGGGGAAGAAAAACTGTTTTTT. As protein: CASSRTGTGEEKLFF. Drawing the rest from reference TRBV27 and TRBJ1-4, the complete variable domain is EAQVTQNPRYLITVTGKKLTVTCSQNMNHEYMSWYRQDPGLGLRQIYYSMNVEVTDKGDVPEGYKVSRKEKRNFPLILESPSPNQTSLYFCASSRTGTGEEKLFFGSGTQLSVL.

This clonotype has a count of ten or more. The chain couples TRBV12-3 or TRBV12-4 to TRBJ2-5; 10 bases agree with TRBD2. There are 16 residues in the CDR3. Trimming took 5 bases from V and 5 from J; bases not matched to a gene: 11. DNA for the CDR3: TGTGCCAGCAGTCCACTAGCGGGAACACTTCGGGAGACCCAGTACTTC. Encoded protein: CASSPLAGTLRETQYF.

The V gene is TRBV4-1, the J gene TRBJ2-5; TRBD2 might be the D (6 bases). V was cut by 1 base and J by 5 bases, with 17 bases left in between. The CDR3 contains 16 residues. Germline CDR1 reads MGHRA; CDR2 reads YSYEKL. CDR3: CASSQVTGRSHETQYF. CDR3 DNA sequence: TGCGCCAGCAGCCAAGTGACCGGGAGAAGTCACGAGACCCAGTACTTC.

V gene TRBV7-3 combines with J gene TRBJ2-3; D is possibly TRBD1 (5 bases). With 3 bases removed from V and 4 bases from J, the gap between germline ends came to 11 bases. Germline values: CDR1 SGHTA, CDR2 FQGTGA. The CDR3 loop spans 14 amino acids. CDR3: CASSLDNGADTQYF. CDR3 nucleotides: TGTGCCAGCAGCTTGGACAATGGAGCAGATACGCAGTATTTT. The full variable domain, its missing parts supplied by reference TRBV7-3 and TRBJ2-3, is GAGVSQTPSNKVTEKGKYVELRCDPISGHTALYWYRQSLGQGPEFLIYFQGTGAADDSGLPNDRFFAVRPEGSVSTLKIQRTERGDSAVYLCASSLDNGADTQYFGPGTRLTVL.

At least ten counts were recorded for this clonotype. V is TRBV5-5 and J is TRBJ1-1; maybe TRBD1 (6 bases). This CDR3 comprises 15 residues. CDR1 and CDR2 from the germline V gene are SGHKS and YYEKEE (reference sequence). With 1 base removed from V and 1 base from J, the gap between germline ends came to 11 bases. The CDR3 loop is CASSLYGGGNTEAFF. In DNA, the CDR3 is TGTGCCAGCAGCTTGTACGGGGGCGGGAACACTGAAGCTTTCTTT.

This clonotype has ten or more counts. The chain employs TRBV28 and TRBJ1-4, with 7 bases fitting TRBD1. Per the germline V gene, CDR1 is MDHEN and CDR2 is SYDVKM. The CDR3 consists of 13 residues. V lost 6 bases to trimming and J lost 8 bases; unmatched junction nucleotides: 6. The CDR3 nucleotides read TGTGCCAGCAGCAACAGGGGATTGGAAAAACTGTTTTTT. Protein product: CASSNRGLEKLFF.

In this sample, this clonotype turned up many times. The chain links TRBV11-1 to TRBJ2-7; D may be TRBD1 or TRBD2 (6 bases each). The V gene's germline CDR1 is SGHAT and CDR2 FQDESV (reference sequence). V was pared by 2 bases and J by 5 bases, with 16 bases between. This CDR3 is built from 15 residues. CDR3 nucleotide sequence: TGTGCCAGCAGCTTATCCCCGGAGGGGGGACACGAGCAGTACTTC. Translated, it gives CASSLSPEGGHEQYF.

This clonotype was seen many times. The chain couples TRBV11-1 to TRBJ2-2, with TRBD1 matching over 9 bases. The junction had 6 bases not matched to a gene; V was cut back by 5 bases and J by 2 bases. The germline CDR1 and CDR2 sequences are SGHAT and FQDESV (reference sequence). This CDR3 comprises 16 residues. CDR3 nucleotide sequence: TGTGCCAGCAGCCCCTGGGACAGGGCTAACACCGGGGAGCTGTTTTTT. Its translation is CASSPWDRANTGELFF.

This clonotype was seen repeatedly, ten times or more. The J gene is TRBJ2-1, the V gene TRBV20-1; D not resolved. With 2 bases removed from V and 0 bases from J, the gap between germline ends came to 11 bases. The CDR3 is 15 amino acids. In germline, CDR1 is DFQATT, CDR2 SNEGSKA (reference sequence). The CDR3 region is CSARRYLSSYNEQFF. CDR3 in DNA: TGCAGTGCTAGAAGGTACCTTAGCTCCTACAATGAGCAGTTCTTC.

In its sample, this clonotype was seen many times. The chain joins TRBV2 to TRBJ2-1; D is ambiguous. The CDR3 totals 14 residues. Trimming stripped 5 bases from V and 1 base from J, with 9 bases between. The V gene's germline CDR1 is SNHLY and CDR2 FYNNEI. The CDR3 spells CASSSDVSYNEQFF. The CDR3 DNA reads TGTGCCAGCAGTTCGGATGTGTCCTACAATGAGCAGTTCTTC.

A word on this clonotype: Possible read error: a much larger clone is one base away. The chain carries TRBV11-3 and TRBJ2-2; 7 bases are shared with TRBD2. The CDR3 sequence is 15 residues long. Germline-derived CDR1 and CDR2 are SGHNT and YENEEA. The CDR3 nucleotides read TGTGCCAACAGCCCCGGGACTACAGACACCGGGGAGCTGTTTTTT. It encodes CANSPGTTDTGELFF.

There are many counts of this clonotype. V gene TRBV5-1 combines with J gene TRBJ2-7; 12 positions match TRBD2. V shed 4 bases, J shed 0 bases, and the junction held 5 bases outside the gene matches. CDR1 is SGHRS, CDR2 YFSETQ, per germline. The CDR3 consists of 16 residues. The CDR3 DNA reads as TGCGCCAGCAGCGCGAGACTAGCGGGGGCCTCCTACGAGCAGTACTTC. Amino acids: CASSARLAGASYEQYF.

The DNA for the CDR3 is TGCGCCAGCAGCTTGATTTCTCCCCCCGACATGGCCACCTTC. It translates to CASSLISPPDMATF. The chain couples TRBV5-1 to TRBJ1-2; D remains unclear. The germline V gene has CDR1 SGHRS and CDR2 YFSETQ. Between the trimmed V and J ends, which lost 1 base and 13 bases, there was a span of 20 bases. The length of the CDR3 is 14 residues. The whole variable domain, filled in from reference TRBV5-1 and TRBJ1-2, reads KAGVTQTPRYLIKTRGQQVTLSCSPISGHRSVSWYQQTPGQGLQFLFEYFSETQRNKGNFPGRFSGRQFSNSRSEMNVSTLELGDSALYLCASSLISPPDMATFGSGTRLTVV.